The clone carrying this T cell receptor beta chain has at least ten counts. The data stem from a study of neurological immune-mediated disorders. CDR1 and CDR2 (germline): SGHTA, FQGNSA. This CDR3 spans 14 amino acids. V lost 5 bases to trimming and J lost 2 bases, with 13 bases between them. Time point noted: longitudinal time-point 3. With 10-nucleotide random UMIs, 5'RACE was used to make the cDNA. TCRdb fed the 5' RACE reads into MiXCR, producing one record per CDR3 protein. The table has more than 95,000 distinct CDR3 sequences, roughly 10% seen once. The chain employs TRBV7-2 and TRBJ2-7; D is unresolved. The material sequenced was PBMCs. This sequence was found in a female donor with HTLV-1-associated myelopathy (HAM/TSP). This chain's CDR3 is CASSLPIKPYEQYF. The CDR3 DNA follows: TGTGCCAGCAGCCTTCCTATCAAGCCCTACGAGCAGTACTTC.